What follows is one T cell receptor (beta chain) and its context. In this sample, this clonotype turned up many times. Its specific antigen is unknown. The record has no base qualities; no much larger clone is one base away. This sample is drawn from a study of T-cell reconstitution after alpha-beta-depleted transplantation in children (dated by TCRdb to between 2015 and 2016). Turning to the overall study: Using TCR repertoire profiling, the study followed T-cell immune reconstitution in a quantitative way in children after TCRalphabeta/CD19-depleted allogeneic hematopoietic cell transplantation.

Study-wide conclusions, independent of this receptor: Over the following months the frequencies of hyperexpanded clones went down, and after one year T-cell counts and TCRbeta diversity were mostly credited to newly produced T cells. In some patients, high TCRbeta diversity at day 60 was attributed to recipient T cells and intrathymic progenitors that had survived conditioning. The apparently early alphabetaT-cell count recovery about two months after transplant was reportedly dependent on only several hundred rapidly expanded clones derived from non-depleted graft cells.

The treatment or condition label, read with the paper, signifies: allogeneic hematopoietic cell transplantation with graft depleted of TCRalphabeta T cells and CD19 B cells. The transplant recipients were children given TCRalphabeta/CD19-depleted allogeneic hematopoietic cell grafts. The library was prepared using PCR. Sequencer: Illumina HiSeq 2500. TCR libraries were prepared with molecular barcoding, using unique molecular identifiers to normalize TCRbeta repertoire quantification. The public reads were reprocessed in TCRdb via fastp at Q25 and MiXCR, keeping in-frame beta chains. A single entry per CDR3 protein holds the most common genes and DNA from its merged rows. The sample records about 980,000 distinct CDR3 sequences, roughly 31% of which are singletons. 28% of the sample comes from the top ten. Looking up the germline V gene yields CDR1 SGDLS and CDR2 YYNGEE. Relative to germline, V is 0 bases shorter and J is 1 base shorter, with 4 bases between their ends. From its cysteine to its phenylalanine, the CDR3 spans 13 amino acids. Solely the CDR3 DNA is kept, with 39 bases framed from the first base.

The TCR was taken from a boy under two years old who had a stem cell transplant for SCID, so the T cells may come from the graft donor. The sequence links TRBV9 to TRBJ1-1; confidence is insufficient to name the D gene. The specimen was PBMCs, mostly from graft donor cells, collected 360 days after TCRalphabeta/CD19-depleted stem cell transplant. At the DNA level, the sequence is TGTGCCAGCAGCGTAGAGGGGAACACTGAAGCTTTCTTT. Translation gives CASSVEGNTEAFF.